This T cell receptor (beta chain) was captured in a study of post-analysis software for immune sequencing data. Study as a whole: Some patients lacked subtype; others had relapsing-remitting, secondary progressive or progressive-relapsing disease. Findings of the study overall: TRBV segments more frequent in patients than in controls numbered five and included TRBV5-6, TRBV5-1 and TRBV20-1. In multiple sclerosis, normalized Chao1 diversity was significantly below that of controls. Strong co-clustering by F measure was evident for samples that had been prepared in the same batch.

TCR beta cDNA libraries had unique molecular identifiers. The yield from about 1 to 10 million T cells was 500,000 or so cDNA molecules in total. MiXCR was run by TCRdb on the PCR reads, yielding one entry per CDR3 protein. The data contain some 260,000 distinct CDR3 sequences, 30% to 45% of them singletons. In this sample, this clonotype turned up a few times. Its antigen is not identified. The length of the CDR3 is 14 residues. The V end lost 5 bases, the J end lost 4 bases, and 13 bases lay between the germline ends. Germline V gives CDR1 SGHAT, CDR2 FQNNGV. J is TRBJ2-3 and V is TRBV11-2; D may be TRBD1 (6 bases). Sequencing used blood. The sequence was collected from a girl between 5 and 17 years old with multiple sclerosis. The CDR3 spells CASSPQGTADTQYF. The CDR3 DNA follows: TGTGCCAGCAGCCCCCAGGGGACCGCAGATACGCAGTATTTT.